Included here is one T cell receptor (beta chain) sequence, with context. This clone was detected only once. No antigen is known for it. There are no base qualities to consult, and no much larger clone falls within one base. The time point label here, explained by the study, means: baseline before first vaccination. Samples from vaccinated people were obtained from the UK trials COV001 and COV002, which included a single-blind randomized controlled phase 2/3 trial of AZD1222 (ChAdOx1 nCoV-19) in healthy adults. For TCRbeta chain sequencing, PBMC samples from trial participants were taken at day 0 and at day 28 after the second dose. The junction shows trimming of 5 bases on V and 8 bases on J, and the gene matches do not reach 10 bases of it. From its cysteine to its phenylalanine, the CDR3 spans 15 amino acids. The only DNA kept is the CDR3, 45 bases in frame from the first base. Via the germline V gene (reference sequence), CDR1 is MNHEY and CDR2 SMNVEV.

These data belong to a study of T cell responses to AZD1222 COVID-19 vaccine (dated by TCRdb to the early 2020s). Background on the whole study: AZD1222 recipients given second doses at about 4 weeks or at about 12 weeks were pooled, since spike-specific TCR depth and breadth were not found to differ between the two schedules. TCR sequencing was performed for more than 230 trial participants, of whom around 200 were given two doses of AZD1222 and approximately 25 were given two doses of MenACWY control vaccine. Enrollment into the trials was organized by age into subgroups of 18-55, 56-69 and 70-plus years, and those subgroups contained roughly 140, 27 and 60 TCR-sequenced participants, respectively.

The CDR3 regions of human TCRbeta chains were analyzed by immunosequencing. Processing in the source paper ran as follows. TCRs in the repertoires were matched against a reference library of SARS-CoV-2-specific TCRs that had been generated with the MIRA antigen-specificity platform. Breadth meant the fraction of unique TCRs that were SARS-CoV-2-associated, whereas depth meant the fraction of total T cells that were SARS-CoV-2-associated. Using the MIRA data, each spike-specific TCR was assigned both to the spike region to which the TCR was reactive and to a CD4 or CD8 class. Log10-transformed breadth and depth values were compared by one-way ANOVA with Sidak's multiple comparisons tests. This is the immuneACCESS table as TCRdb keeps it, with only in-frame sequences that have V and J called. A part of the clones is gone; compared with another copy, unresolved V genes explain less than half, and the rest is unexplained. V and J calls and clone size come straight from that table; D and trimming were deduced from the DNA. A total of about 140,000 clones appear in this sample, around nine tenths of them only once. Clones ranked in the top ten supply 5.5% of the sample.

Study-level results and caveats: A significant rise in spike-specific TCR breadth and depth was observed after two AZD1222 doses relative to day 0 and relative to MenACWY recipients. Reportedly, almost half of the unique spike-specific TCRs recognized epitopes lying outside the regions that are mutated in the B.1.351 and B.1.1.7 variants. Conclusions about previously exposed vaccinees are limited, since just five or six AZD1222 recipients were seropositive for SARS-CoV-2 at baseline. CD4 TCRs associated with the vaccine covered the entire spike protein, and the dominant responses were in regions 160-218 and 743-854. No day 14 peak-response samples were available, so repertoires were characterized only after the peak T cell response. Most participants were white British and females outnumbered males, and the authors suggested that clonal diversity may have been underestimated. The 56-69-year group was small, and its depth increase did not reach significance, likely because of low power.

The V gene is TRBV27 and the J gene is TRBJ2-1, with 9 bases matching TRBD1. This sequence was found in an adult in good health. The sequenced sample was peripheral blood, obtained on day 0 of AZD1222 vaccination. The DNA sequence follows: TGTGCCAGCAGTCCCCTGGACAGGGGTCAGGATGAGCAGTTCTTC. It specifies CASSPLDRGQDEQFF.